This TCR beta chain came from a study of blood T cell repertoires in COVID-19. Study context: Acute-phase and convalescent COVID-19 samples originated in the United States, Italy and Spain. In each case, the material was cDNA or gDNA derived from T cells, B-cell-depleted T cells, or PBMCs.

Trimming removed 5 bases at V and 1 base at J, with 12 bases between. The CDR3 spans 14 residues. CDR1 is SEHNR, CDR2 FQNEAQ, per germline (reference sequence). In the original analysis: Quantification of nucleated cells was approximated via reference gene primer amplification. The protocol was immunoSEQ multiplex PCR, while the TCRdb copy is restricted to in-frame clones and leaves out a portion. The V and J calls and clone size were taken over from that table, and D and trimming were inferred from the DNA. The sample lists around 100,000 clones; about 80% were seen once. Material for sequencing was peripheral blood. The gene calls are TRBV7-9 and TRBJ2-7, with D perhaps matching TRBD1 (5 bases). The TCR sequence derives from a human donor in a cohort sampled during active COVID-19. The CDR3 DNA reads TGTGCCAGCAGCCGGGCAGGGTCATCCTACGAGCAGTACTTC. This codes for CASSRAGSSYEQYF.